One TCR beta chain is described in this entry. Its target is not known. Conventional CD4+ T cells were sorted from blood as CD25-low CD127-high cells. Generated by immunoSEQ multiplex PCR, the TCRdb table keeps only in-frame clones and is missing some. The repertoire holds 25,000 to 35,000 clones, with roughly 96% as singletons. Germline CDR1 and CDR2: LGHNA and YNFKEQ. This CDR3 comprises 14 residues. This entry comes from a study of regulatory and conventional T cells in RAG deficiency. Broader study findings: Other subsets showed approximately 10-fold reductions, but Treg unique TCR beta sequences fell approximately 100-fold in these patients.

The data were also submitted as part of a second study, on regulatory T cells. That source reports: Amplification used 52 TRBV primers and 13 TRBJ primers.

This TCR derives from a human donor in good health. What was sequenced was CD25- CD4+ T cells sorted from blood. The rearrangement joins TRBV4-2 to TRBJ2-5, with TRBD2 matching over 12 bases. The tail of the sequence fits TRBJ2-7 better, so the J call may be wrong. The CDR3 bases are TGTGCCAGCAGCCGACTAGCGGGAGACTACGAGCAGTACTTC. Translated, it gives CASSRLAGDYEQYF.